The present T cell receptor beta chain was sequenced within a study of glioma-infiltrating T cells. This clonotype has at least ten counts. The CDR3 is 16 amino acids. Trimming took 0 bases from V and 0 from J, leaving 9 bases between them. CDR1 and CDR2 from the germline V gene are MNHEY and SVGEGT. The iRepertoire nested amplicon-rescue multiplex PCR amplified TCR alpha and beta CDR3s from RNA. TCRdb reanalysed the multiplex PCR reads using MiXCR and keeps one entry per CDR3 protein. Here the sample spans roughly 200,000 distinct CDR3 sequences, approximately 30% being singletons. This chain uses TRBV6-2 or TRBV6-3 with TRBJ1-3; D gene uncertain. The TCR originated in a human donor with low-grade glioma or glioblastoma, undergoing nonglioma brain surgery, or in good health (not recorded which). Specimen: glioma tissue, nonneoplastic brain tissue, or PBMCs (not recorded which). CDR3 protein: CASSYSKASSGNTIYF. In nucleotides, the CDR3 is TGTGCCAGCAGTTACTCGAAGGCCTCCTCTGGAAACACCATATATTTT.